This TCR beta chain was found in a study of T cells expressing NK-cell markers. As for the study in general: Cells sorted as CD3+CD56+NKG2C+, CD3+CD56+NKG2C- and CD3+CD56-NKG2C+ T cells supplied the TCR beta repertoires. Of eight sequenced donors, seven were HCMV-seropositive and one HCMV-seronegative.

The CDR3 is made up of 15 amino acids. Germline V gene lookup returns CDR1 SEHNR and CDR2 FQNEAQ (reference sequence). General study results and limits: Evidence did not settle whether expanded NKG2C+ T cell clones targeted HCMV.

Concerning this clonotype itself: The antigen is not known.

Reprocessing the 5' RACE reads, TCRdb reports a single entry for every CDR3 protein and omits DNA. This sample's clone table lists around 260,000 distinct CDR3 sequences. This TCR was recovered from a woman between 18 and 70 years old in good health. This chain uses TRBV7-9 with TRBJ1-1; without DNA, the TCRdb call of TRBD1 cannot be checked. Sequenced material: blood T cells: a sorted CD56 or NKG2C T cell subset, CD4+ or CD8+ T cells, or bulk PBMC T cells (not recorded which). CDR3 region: CASSKTTALNTEAFF.